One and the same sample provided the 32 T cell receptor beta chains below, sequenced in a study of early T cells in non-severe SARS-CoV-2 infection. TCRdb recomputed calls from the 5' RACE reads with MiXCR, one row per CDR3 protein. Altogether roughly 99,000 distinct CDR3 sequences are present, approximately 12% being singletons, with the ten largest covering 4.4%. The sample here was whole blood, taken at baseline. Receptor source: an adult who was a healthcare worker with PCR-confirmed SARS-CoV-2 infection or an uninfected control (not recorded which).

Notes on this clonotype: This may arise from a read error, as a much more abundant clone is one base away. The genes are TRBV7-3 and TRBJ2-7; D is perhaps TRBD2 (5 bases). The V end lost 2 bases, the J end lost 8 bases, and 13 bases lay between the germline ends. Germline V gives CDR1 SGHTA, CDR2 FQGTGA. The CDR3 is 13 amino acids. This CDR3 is CASSLGLAHKQYF. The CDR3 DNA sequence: TGTGCCAGCAGCTTAGGGCTAGCCCACAAGCAGTACTTC.

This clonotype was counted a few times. CDR3 amino acids: CSARDPSSGAYEQYF. The CDR3 DNA follows: TGCAGTGCTAGAGATCCGAGTAGCGGGGCCTACGAGCAGTACTTC. V gene TRBV20-1 combines with J gene TRBJ2-7; 8 bases align to TRBD2. Germline loops: CDR1 DFQATT, CDR2 SNEGSKA (reference sequence). V lost 0 bases and J lost 2; bases outside the gene matches: 6. The CDR3 runs to 15 residues.

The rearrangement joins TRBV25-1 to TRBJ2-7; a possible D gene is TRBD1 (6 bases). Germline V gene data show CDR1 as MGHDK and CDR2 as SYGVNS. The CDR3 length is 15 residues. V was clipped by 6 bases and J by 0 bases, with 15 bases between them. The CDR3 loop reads CASSPSGESSYEQYF. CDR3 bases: TGTGCCAGCAGCCCCTCAGGGGAAAGCTCCTACGAGCAGTACTTC.

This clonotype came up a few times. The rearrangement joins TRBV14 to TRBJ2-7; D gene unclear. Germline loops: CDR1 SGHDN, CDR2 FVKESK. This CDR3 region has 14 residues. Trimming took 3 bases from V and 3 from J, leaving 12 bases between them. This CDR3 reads CASSQRSTGYEQYF. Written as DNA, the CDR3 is TGTGCCAGCAGCCAGCGTTCCACCGGCTACGAGCAGTACTTC.

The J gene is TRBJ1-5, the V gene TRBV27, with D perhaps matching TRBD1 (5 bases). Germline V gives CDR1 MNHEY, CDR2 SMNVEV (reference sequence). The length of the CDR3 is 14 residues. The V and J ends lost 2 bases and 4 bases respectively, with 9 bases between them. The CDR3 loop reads CASSLQRQNQPQHF. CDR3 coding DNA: TGTGCCAGCAGTTTACAGCGACAGAATCAGCCCCAGCATTTT.

CDR3 sequence: CASSYKMAGRQETQYF. The CDR3 coding sequence is TGTGCCAGCAGCTACAAAATGGCAGGGCGGCAAGAGACCCAGTACTTC. V and J are TRBV7-8 and TRBJ2-5, with D possibly being TRBD1 (5 bases). Per germline, CDR1 SGHVS and CDR2 FQNEAQ. This CDR3 has 16 amino acids. V lost 4 bases to trimming and J lost 2 bases, with 17 bases between them.

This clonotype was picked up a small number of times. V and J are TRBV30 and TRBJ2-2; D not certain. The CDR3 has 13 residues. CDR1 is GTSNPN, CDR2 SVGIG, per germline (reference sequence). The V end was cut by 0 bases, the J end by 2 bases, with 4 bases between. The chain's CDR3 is CAWSVSNTGELFF. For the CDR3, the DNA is TGTGCCTGGAGTGTATCCAACACCGGGGAGCTGTTTTTT.

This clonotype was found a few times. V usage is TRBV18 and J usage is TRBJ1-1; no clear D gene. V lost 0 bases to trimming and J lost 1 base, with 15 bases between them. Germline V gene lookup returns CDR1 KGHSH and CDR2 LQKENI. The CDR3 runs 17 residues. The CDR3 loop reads CASSPPGVGPPNTEAFF. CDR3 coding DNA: TGTGCCAGCTCACCACCCGGGGTTGGCCCCCCGAACACTGAAGCTTTCTTT. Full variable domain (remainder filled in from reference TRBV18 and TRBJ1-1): NAGVMQNPRHLVRRRGQEARLRCSPMKGHSHVYWYRQLPEEGLKFMVYLQKENIIDESGMPKERFSAEFPKEGPSILRIQQVVRGDSAAYFCASSPPGVGPPNTEAFFGQGTRLTVV.

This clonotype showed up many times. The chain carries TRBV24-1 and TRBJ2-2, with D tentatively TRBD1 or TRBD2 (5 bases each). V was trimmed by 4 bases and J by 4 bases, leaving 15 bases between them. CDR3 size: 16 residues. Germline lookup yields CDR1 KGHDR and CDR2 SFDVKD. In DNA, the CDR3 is TGTGCCACCAGTGACCACCCGACGGGGACCACCGGGGAGCTGTTTTTT. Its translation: CATSDHPTGTTGELFF.

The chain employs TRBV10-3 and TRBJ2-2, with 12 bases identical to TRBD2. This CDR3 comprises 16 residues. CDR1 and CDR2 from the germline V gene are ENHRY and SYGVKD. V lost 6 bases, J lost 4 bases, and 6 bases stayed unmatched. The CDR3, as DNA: TGTGCCATCAGACTAGCGGGAGGACAGAGCACCGGGGAGCTGTTTTTT. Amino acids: CAIRLAGGQSTGELFF.

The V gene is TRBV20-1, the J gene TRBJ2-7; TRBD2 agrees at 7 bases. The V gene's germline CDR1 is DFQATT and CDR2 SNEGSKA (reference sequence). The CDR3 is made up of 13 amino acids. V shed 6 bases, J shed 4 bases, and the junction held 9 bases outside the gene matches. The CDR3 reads CSAGRGNHYEQYF. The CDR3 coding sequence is TGCAGTGCCGGGCGGGGGAATCATTACGAGCAGTACTTC.

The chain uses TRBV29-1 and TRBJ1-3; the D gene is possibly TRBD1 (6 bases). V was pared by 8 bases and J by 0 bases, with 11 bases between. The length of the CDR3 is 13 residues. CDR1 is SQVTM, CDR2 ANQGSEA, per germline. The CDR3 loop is CSITGSSGNTIYF. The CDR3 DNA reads TGCAGCATTACAGGGAGCTCTGGAAACACCATATATTTT.

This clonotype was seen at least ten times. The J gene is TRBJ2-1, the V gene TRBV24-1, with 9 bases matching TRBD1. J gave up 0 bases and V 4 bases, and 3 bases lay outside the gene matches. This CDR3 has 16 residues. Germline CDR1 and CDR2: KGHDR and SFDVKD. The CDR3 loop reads CATSEGTGSSYNEQFF. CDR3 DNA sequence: TGTGCCACCAGTGAGGGGACAGGGAGCTCCTACAATGAGCAGTTCTTC.

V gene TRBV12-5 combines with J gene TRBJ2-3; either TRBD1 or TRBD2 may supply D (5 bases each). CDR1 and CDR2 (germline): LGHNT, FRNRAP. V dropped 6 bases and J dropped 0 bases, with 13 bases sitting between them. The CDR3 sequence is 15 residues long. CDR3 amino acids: CASGHTRGSTDTQYF. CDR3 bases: TGTGCTAGTGGCCATACGAGGGGAAGCACAGATACGCAGTATTTT.

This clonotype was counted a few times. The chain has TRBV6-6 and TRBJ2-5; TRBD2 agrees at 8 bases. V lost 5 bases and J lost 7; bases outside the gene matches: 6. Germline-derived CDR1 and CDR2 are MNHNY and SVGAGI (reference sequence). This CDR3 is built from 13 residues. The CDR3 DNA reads TGTGCCAGCAGTGGACTAGCCCTCGGGACCCAGTACTTC. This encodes CASSGLALGTQYF.

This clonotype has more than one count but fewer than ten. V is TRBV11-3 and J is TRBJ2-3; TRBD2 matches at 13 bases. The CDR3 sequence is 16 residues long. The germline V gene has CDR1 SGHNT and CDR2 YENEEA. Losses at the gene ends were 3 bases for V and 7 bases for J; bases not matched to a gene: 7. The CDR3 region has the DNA TGTGCCAGCAGCTTCACACCACTAGCGGGGGGGAATACGCAGTATTTT. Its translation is CASSFTPLAGGNTQYF.

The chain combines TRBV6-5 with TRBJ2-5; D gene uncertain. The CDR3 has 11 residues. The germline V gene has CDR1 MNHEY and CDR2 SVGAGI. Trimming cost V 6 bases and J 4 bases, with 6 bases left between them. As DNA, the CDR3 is TGTGCCAGCAGCACCCGAGAGACCCAGTACTTC. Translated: CASSTRETQYF.

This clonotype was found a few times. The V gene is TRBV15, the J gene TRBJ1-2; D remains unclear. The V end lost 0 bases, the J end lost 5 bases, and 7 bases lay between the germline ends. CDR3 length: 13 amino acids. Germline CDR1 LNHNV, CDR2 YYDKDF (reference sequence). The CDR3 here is CATSRDHEYGYTF. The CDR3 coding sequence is TGTGCCACCAGCAGAGATCACGAGTATGGCTACACCTTC.

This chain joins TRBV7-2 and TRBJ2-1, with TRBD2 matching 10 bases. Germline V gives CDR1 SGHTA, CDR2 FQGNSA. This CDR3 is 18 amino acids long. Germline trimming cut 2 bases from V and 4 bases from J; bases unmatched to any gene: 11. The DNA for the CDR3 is TGTGCCAGCAGCTTAAGGCCCGGACTAGCGGAGAATTACAATGAGCAGTTCTTC. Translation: CASSLRPGLAENYNEQFF.

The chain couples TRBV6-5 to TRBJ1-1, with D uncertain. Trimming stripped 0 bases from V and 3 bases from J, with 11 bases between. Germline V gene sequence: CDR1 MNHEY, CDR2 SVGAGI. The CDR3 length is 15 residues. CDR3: CASSYSSTAHTEAFF. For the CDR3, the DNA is TGTGCCAGCAGTTACTCCTCCACCGCCCACACTGAAGCTTTCTTT.

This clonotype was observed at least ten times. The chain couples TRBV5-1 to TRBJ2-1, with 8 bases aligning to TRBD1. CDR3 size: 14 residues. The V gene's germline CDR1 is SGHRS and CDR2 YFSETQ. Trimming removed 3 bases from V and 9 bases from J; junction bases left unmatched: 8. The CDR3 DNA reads TGCGCCAGCAGCTACGGACAGGGTAGGAGTGAGCAGTTCTTC. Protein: CASSYGQGRSEQFF. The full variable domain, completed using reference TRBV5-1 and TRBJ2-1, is KAGVTQTPRYLIKTRGQQVTLSCSPISGHRSVSWYQQTPGQGLQFLFEYFSETQRNKGNFPGRFSGRQFSNSRSEMNVSTLELGDSALYLCASSYGQGRSEQFFGPGTRLTVL.

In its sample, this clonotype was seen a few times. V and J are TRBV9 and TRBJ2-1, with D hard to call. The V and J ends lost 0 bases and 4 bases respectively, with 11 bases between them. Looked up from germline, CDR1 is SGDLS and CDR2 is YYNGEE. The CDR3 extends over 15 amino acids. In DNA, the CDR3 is TGTGCCAGCAGCGTAGGTGGCTGGCAGTACAATGAGCAGTTCTTC. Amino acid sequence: CASSVGGWQYNEQFF.

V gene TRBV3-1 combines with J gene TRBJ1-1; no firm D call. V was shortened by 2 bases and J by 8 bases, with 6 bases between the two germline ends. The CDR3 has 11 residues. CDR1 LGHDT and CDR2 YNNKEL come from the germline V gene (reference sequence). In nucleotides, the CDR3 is TGTGCCAGCAGCCAAAGAGGAGAAGCTTTCTTT. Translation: CASSQRGEAFF. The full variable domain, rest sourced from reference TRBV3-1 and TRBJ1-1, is DTAVSQTPKYLVTQMGNDKSIKCEQNLGHDTMYWYKQDSKKFLKIMFSYNNKELIINETVPNRFSPKSPDKAHLNLHINSLELGDSAVYFCASSQRGEAFFGQGTRLTVV.

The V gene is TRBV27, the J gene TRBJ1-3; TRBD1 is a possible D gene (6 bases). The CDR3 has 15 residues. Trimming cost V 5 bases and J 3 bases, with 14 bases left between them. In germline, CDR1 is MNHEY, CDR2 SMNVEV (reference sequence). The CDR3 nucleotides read TGTGCCAGCAGTCGCACAGGGTTGTATGGAAACACCATATATTTT. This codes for CASSRTGLYGNTIYF.

As DNA, the CDR3 is TGCGCCAGCAGCTTGGTGGCTAGCGGGGGCCTCGGGGCCGGGGAGCTGTTTTTT. Protein sequence: CASSLVASGGLGAGELFF. J is TRBJ2-2 and V is TRBV5-1; 10 bases are a match to TRBD2. Germline CDR1 SGHRS, CDR2 YFSETQ. The CDR3 has 18 residues. The junction had 11 bases not matched to a gene; V was cut back by 0 bases and J by 6 bases.

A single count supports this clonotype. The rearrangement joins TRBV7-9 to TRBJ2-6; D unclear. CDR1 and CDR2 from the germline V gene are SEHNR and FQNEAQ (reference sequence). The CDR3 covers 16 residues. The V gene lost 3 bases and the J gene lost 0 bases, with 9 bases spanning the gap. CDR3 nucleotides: TGTGCCAGCAGCTTGATCAAGAGCTCTGGGGCCAACGTCCTGACTTTC. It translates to CASSLIKSSGANVLTF.

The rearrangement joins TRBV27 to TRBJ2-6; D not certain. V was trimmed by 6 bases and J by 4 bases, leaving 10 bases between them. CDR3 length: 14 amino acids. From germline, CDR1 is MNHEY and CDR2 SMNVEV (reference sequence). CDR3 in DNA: TGTGCCAGCAGAACGGCGCGAGGGGCCAACGTCCTGACTTTC. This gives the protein CASRTARGANVLTF.

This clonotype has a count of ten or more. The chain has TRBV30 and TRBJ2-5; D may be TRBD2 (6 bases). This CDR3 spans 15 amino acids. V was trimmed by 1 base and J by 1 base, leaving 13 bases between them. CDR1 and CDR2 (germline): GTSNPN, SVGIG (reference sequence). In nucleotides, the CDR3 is TGTGCCTGGAGTGGGATTAGCGGCCCCCAAGAGACCCAGTACTTC. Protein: CAWSGISGPQETQYF.

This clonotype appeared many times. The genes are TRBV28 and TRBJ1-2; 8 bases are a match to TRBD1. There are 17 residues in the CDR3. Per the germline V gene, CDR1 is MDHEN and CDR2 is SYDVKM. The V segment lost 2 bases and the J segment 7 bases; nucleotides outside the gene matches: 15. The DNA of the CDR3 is TGTGCCAGCAGTTTAGACTTTGGACAGGGATCCTTCGGTGGCTACACCTTC. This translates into CASSLDFGQGSFGGYTF.

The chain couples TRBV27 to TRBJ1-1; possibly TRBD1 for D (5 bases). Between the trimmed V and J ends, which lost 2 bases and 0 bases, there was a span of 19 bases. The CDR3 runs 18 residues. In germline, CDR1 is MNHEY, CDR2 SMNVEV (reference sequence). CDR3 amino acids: CASSLAGFWGRMNTEAFF. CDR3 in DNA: TGTGCCAGCAGTTTAGCGGGGTTCTGGGGACGGATGAACACTGAAGCTTTCTTT.

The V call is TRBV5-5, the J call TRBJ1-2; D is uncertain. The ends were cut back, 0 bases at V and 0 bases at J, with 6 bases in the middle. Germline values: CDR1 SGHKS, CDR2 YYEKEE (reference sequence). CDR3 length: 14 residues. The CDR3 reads CASSLGVANYGYTF. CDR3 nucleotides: TGTGCCAGCAGCTTGGGAGTAGCTAACTATGGCTACACCTTC.

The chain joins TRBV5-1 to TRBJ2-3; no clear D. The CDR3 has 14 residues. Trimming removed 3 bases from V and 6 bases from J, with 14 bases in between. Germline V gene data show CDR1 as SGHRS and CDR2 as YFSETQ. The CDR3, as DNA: TGCGCCAGCAGCTCATCCCCAGGCGCGGATACGCAGTATTTT. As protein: CASSSSPGADTQYF.